Sequencing of this TCR beta chain was carried out in a study of shared clonotypes between healthy human individuals. Study-wide results and limits: Only blood was sampled, and tissue TCR repertoires likely differ from blood ones.

Clones were read by immunoSEQ multiplex PCR, and TCRdb kept only the in-frame ones, dropping some. Of over a million clones listed, around 97% are singletons. Only one count was recorded for this clone. Its antigen is still unknown. Germline CDR1 is MNHEY and CDR2 is SVGAGI. The CDR3 is 14 residues long. The junction had 1 base not matched to a gene; V was cut back by 0 bases and J by 7 bases. The clonotype comes from a man under 40 in good health. The V call is TRBV6-5, the J call TRBJ2-2; 8 bases are shared with TRBD2. The sample taken for sequencing was naive CD4+ T cells sorted from blood. Subset here: CD45RA+ positively selected. CDR3 loop: CASSYSGTSGELFF. CDR3 nucleotides: TGTGCCAGCAGTTACTCTGGGACTAGCGGGGAGCTGTTTTTT.